Below are 13 T cell receptor beta chains sequenced from a single sample in a study of regulatory T cells in long-lasting Graves disease. Arm-PCR of CDR3 regions and iRepertoire HTBI primers were the basis on which TCR beta libraries were built. TCRdb processed the multiplex PCR reads anew with MiXCR; each CDR3 protein has one entry. In the table there are about 400,000 distinct CDR3 sequences, about 16% of which are singletons. Sample time point: newly diagnosed GD, antithyroid drugs for less than 3 months. PBMC-derived RNA was used for the TCR library. These sequences were also reported in another study, on T cells in Graves' hyperthyroidism and ophthalmopathy.

The material was peripheral blood mononuclear cells (PBMCs), obtained at new diagnosis, from a patient treated with antithyroid drugs. The source of these receptors is a woman under 30 with Graves disease.

The chain employs TRBV27 and TRBJ1-5; tentative D call: TRBD1 (5 bases). This CDR3 spans 14 amino acids. The germline V gene has CDR1 MNHEY and CDR2 SMNVEV (reference sequence). Between the trimmed V and J ends, which lost 6 bases and 5 bases, there was a span of 14 bases. Here the CDR3 reads CASSSAGGHQPQHF. CDR3 sequence (DNA): TGTGCCAGCAGCTCGGCGGGGGGTCATCAGCCCCAGCATTTT.

Details on this clonotype: One base away lies a much larger clone, so this may be a sequencing read error. V and J are TRBV5-1 and TRBJ1-1, with 7 bases lining up with TRBD1. The V gene's germline CDR1 is SGHRS and CDR2 YFSETQ. CDR3 length: 13 amino acids. The CDR3 DNA sequence: TGCACCAGCAGCCTGGGACAGCTCACTGAAGCTTTCTTT. It specifies CTSSLGQLTEAFF.

This clonotype has a count of ten or more. This chain joins TRBV18 and TRBJ1-1; a weak D match, TRBD1 (5 bases). V lost 0 bases and J 0 bases, leaving 14 bases between the germline ends. The CDR3 contains 17 residues. Per germline, CDR1 KGHSH and CDR2 LQKENI. The chain's CDR3 is CASSPPRRVGVNTEAFF. CDR3 nucleotide sequence: TGTGCCAGCTCACCACCACGCCGGGTAGGGGTGAACACTGAAGCTTTCTTT.

This clonotype was found many times. The chain is built from TRBV5-1 and TRBJ1-6, with a weak D call TRBD1 (6 bases). The germline V gene has CDR1 SGHRS and CDR2 YFSETQ. The CDR3 spans 15 residues. V lost 1 base and J 7 bases, leaving 12 bases between the germline ends. DNA of the CDR3: TGCGCCAGCAGCTTGCAGGGGCAGGGCAATTCACCCCTCCACTTT. Its translation: CASSLQGQGNSPLHF.

This clonotype was seen repeatedly, ten times or more. The chain joins TRBV5-1 to TRBJ2-5; 9 bases are shared with TRBD2. The ends lost 7 bases at V and 1 base at J; junction bases unmatched: 20. The CDR3 consists of 19 residues. Per the germline V gene, CDR1 is SGHRS and CDR2 is YFSETQ. The CDR3: CASSKRSHNTSGFQETQYF. The CDR3 nucleotides are TGCGCCAGCTCCAAGCGGTCGCATAACACTAGCGGGTTCCAAGAGACCCAGTACTTC.

This clonotype was observed many times. The rearrangement joins TRBV5-5 to TRBJ2-1; the D gene could be TRBD1 or TRBD2 (5 bases each). Germline-derived CDR1 and CDR2 are SGHKS and YYEKEE (reference sequence). This CDR3 spans 16 amino acids. The V and J ends lost 0 bases and 2 bases respectively, with 12 bases between them. The DNA for the CDR3 is TGTGCCAGCAGCTTGGTCGTCAGGGACCCCTACAATGAGCAGTTCTTC. This encodes CASSLVVRDPYNEQFF.

This clonotype showed up just a few times. This chain links TRBV7-3 with TRBJ1-6; no definite D call. Trimming removed 7 bases at V and 8 bases at J, with 18 bases between. Germline V gene data show CDR1 as SGHTA and CDR2 as FQGTGA. The CDR3 is made up of 15 amino acids. The CDR3 here is CASTRTPGPYSPLHF. CDR3 sequence (DNA): TGTGCCAGCACTAGGACGCCCGGGCCGTATTCACCCCTCCACTTT.

This clonotype was picked up many times. The chain employs TRBV20-1 and TRBJ2-1; D not certain. CDR1 is DFQATT, CDR2 SNEGSKA, per germline (reference sequence). Trimming removed 3 bases from V and 7 bases from J, with 19 bases in between. The CDR3 is 15 amino acids. DNA of the CDR3: TGCAGTGCTAGCGGGCCCCGCCCTGGCCGGAATGAGCAGTTCTTC. Protein sequence: CSASGPRPGRNEQFF.

In this sample, this clonotype turned up many times. This chain links TRBV7-8 with TRBJ2-7; D is perhaps TRBD2 (6 bases). The V end was cut by 0 bases, the J end by 3 bases, with 9 bases between. CDR1 is SGHVS and CDR2 is FQNEAQ in the germline V gene. The CDR3 runs 14 residues. The CDR3 sequence: CASSLAGGLYEQYF. CDR3 DNA: TGTGCCAGCAGCTTAGCGGGAGGCCTCTACGAGCAGTACTTC. Variable domain in full (rest from reference TRBV7-8 and TRBJ2-7): GAGVSQSPRYKVAKRGQDVALRCDPISGHVSLFWYQQALGQGPEFLTYFQNEAQLDKSGLPSDRFFAERPEGSVSTLKIQRTQQEDSAVYLCASSLAGGLYEQYFGPGTRLTVT.

This clonotype has a count of ten or more. This chain uses TRBV15 with TRBJ1-2; no reliable D call. With 5 bases removed from V and 3 bases from J, the gap between germline ends came to 10 bases. The CDR3 has 13 amino acids. Germline values: CDR1 LNHNV, CDR2 YYDKDF (reference sequence). Here the CDR3 reads CATSGQSHYGYTF. The CDR3 DNA is TGTGCCACCAGCGGTCAGTCCCACTATGGCTACACCTTC. Full variable domain (remainder filled in from reference TRBV15 and TRBJ1-2): DAMVIQNPRYQVTQFGKPVTLSCSQTLNHNVMYWYQQKSSQAPKLLFHYYDKDFNNEADTPDNFQSRRPNTSFCFLDIRSPGLGDTAMYLCATSGQSHYGYTFGSGTRLTVV.

Details on this clonotype: With a much larger clone just one base away, this may be a read error. The rearrangement joins TRBV28 to TRBJ1-2, with D hard to call. This CDR3 is built from 13 residues. Trimming shortened V by 8 bases and J by 9 bases, and 19 bases separated the two germline ends. Germline lookup yields CDR1 MDHEN and CDR2 SYDVKM. CDR3 region: CASLGEVARSYTF. The CDR3 bases are TGTGCCAGCCTCGGGGAGGTCGCACGTAGCTACACCTTC.

The chain has TRBV11-3 and TRBJ2-1; 9 bases line up with TRBD2. The J segment lost 5 bases and the V segment lost 5 bases, leaving 4 bases of the junction unmatched. Germline V lookup: CDR1 SGHNT, CDR2 YENEEA. This CDR3 is built from 14 residues. The DNA for the CDR3 is TGTGCCAGCAGCCGGCGGGGGGGACACAATGAGCAGTTCTTC. Amino acid sequence: CASSRRGGHNEQFF.

The chain uses TRBV5-1 and TRBJ2-5; 8 nucleotides agree with TRBD2. CDR3 length equals 15 residues. V lost 5 bases and J lost 4; bases outside the gene matches: 10. Germline loops: CDR1 SGHRS, CDR2 YFSETQ. CDR3 DNA: TGCGCCAGCAGGGTCTTAAGCGGGAGCATAGAGACCCAGTACTTC. Translated, it gives CASRVLSGSIETQYF.